This T cell receptor (beta chain) was obtained from a study of CD8 T cells in Susac syndrome (dated by TCRdb to the late 2010s). In the study overall: The study used repertoire sequencing to test whether antigen drove CD8+ T cell activation and differentiation in Susac syndrome.

RNA was extracted using the RNeasy kit, and roughly 0.5 to 1 microgram was reverse transcribed with random hexamers. TCR beta CDR3 regions were amplified with the immunoSEQ multiplex PCR assay covering 54 Vbeta and 13 Jbeta segments. PCR amplification bias was corrected using a synthetic template baseline for primer optimization and computational correction. As for the authors' bioinformatics: Reads were annotated to V, D and J genes according to IMGT and were analyzed with immunoSEQ Analyzer, with only productive sequences retained. Clonality was computed as one minus Shannon entropy normalized by log2 of the number of productive unique sequences. For each patient and control, public and private clones were evaluated within the 100 most prevalent clones. Clones were defined as Susac-specific if absent from the healthy and MS cohorts, from 1052 published viral clones and from other ImmuneACCESS disease sequences. The public reads were quality trimmed at Q25 with fastp and then assembled into clones with MiXCR by TCRdb, keeping productive beta chains. Entries are consolidated by CDR3 protein sequence, retaining the most common genes and DNA. In this record, the V and J calls reflect TCRdb's handling and not the investigators' own analysis. In this sample the table shows 170,000 or so distinct CDR3 sequences, about 94% of which occur a single time. The top ten constitute roughly 0.1% of the sample.

This clonotype has only one observation. Its antigen is still unknown. Base-call qualities are not available, and no considerably larger clone is one nucleotide away. One read is thin evidence. The investigation overall reported the following: The TCR sequencing and HLA analysis was acknowledged to have included a relatively small number of individuals.

Peripheral blood CD8+ and CD4+ T cells from healthy donors, Susac syndrome patients and multiple sclerosis patients were profiled using high-throughput TCR beta sequencing. The multiple sclerosis controls were treatment-naive patients who had stable or active relapsing-remitting disease and met the revised McDonald criteria. CD8+ TEMRA cells were enriched by FACS, while bulk CD8+ and CD4+ T cells were purified by magnetic negative isolation. Blood was collected in EDTA tubes and processed within 24 hours, with PBMCs isolated through density gradient centrifugation. PBMCs intended for TCR sequencing were frozen in liquid nitrogen and were later thawed in a 37 degrees C water bath. The sorted or isolated CD4+, CD8+ and CD8+ TEMRA cells reached a purity of at least 90%. The CDR3 runs 17 residues from the cysteine to the phenylalanine. Kept here is only the CDR3 DNA, which spans 51 bases and is read in frame from base 1. CDR1 MGHDK and CDR2 SYGVNS are derived from the germline V gene. The germline ends are 21 bases apart after V is trimmed by 3 bases and J by 3 bases.

The TCR was taken from a human donor with multiple sclerosis. The chain is encoded by TRBV25-1 joined to TRBJ2-7; no D gene is confidently identified. Sequenced material: CD4+ T cells from PBMCs. The CDR3 in this case is CASSDSRPPAGLYEQYF. The sequenced DNA is TGTGCCAGCAGTGATAGTAGACCTCCAGCTGGGCTCTACGAGCAGTACTTC.